This passage covers 26 T cell receptor beta chains from one sample sequenced in a study of blood T cells in healthy people across ages (dated by TCRdb to 2013 to 2016). Receptor amplification or capture employed 5' RACE. For sequencing, an Illumina HiSeq 2500 was employed. The second PCR ran for roughly 7 to 12 cycles and used a J-beta primer mix along with a sample-barcoded 5' primer. TCRdb's own reprocessing of the public reads used fastp at Q25 and MiXCR and kept productive beta chains. Rows with one shared CDR3 protein collapse into an entry with the most common genes and DNA. Recorded for this sample are about 830,000 distinct CDR3 sequences; nearly 60% of them occurred a single time. Over 20% of the sample rests with the top ten. Source material: blood. Receptors originate from a man younger than 45 in good health.

V usage is TRBV20-1 and J usage is TRBJ2-7; no firm D call. The germline V gene encodes CDR1 DFQATT and CDR2 SNEGSKA (reference sequence). The CDR3 consists of 15 residues. V shed 0 bases and J shed 3 bases, with 15 bases lying between them. The CDR3 here is CSARDWAGPGYEQYF. The CDR3 nucleotides are TGCAGTGCTAGAGATTGGGCAGGTCCGGGCTACGAGCAGTACTTC.

The rearrangement links TRBV20-1 to TRBJ2-3, with a tentative D call TRBD1 (6 bases). The CDR3 consists of 14 residues. In germline, CDR1 is DFQATT, CDR2 SNEGSKA (reference sequence). Trimming removed 3 bases from V and 5 bases from J, with 15 bases in between. The CDR3 protein is CSASGDTREDTQYF. CDR3 in DNA: TGCAGTGCTAGTGGGGACACTAGGGAAGATACGCAGTATTTT.

In DNA form, the CDR3 reads TGCAGCGTTGAAGAGACAGGGAGTGGCTACACCTTC. Translated: CSVEETGSGYTF. The chain is built from TRBV29-1 and TRBJ1-2; TRBD1 matches at 7 bases. CDR3 length: 12 amino acids. The germline CDR1 and CDR2 sequences are SQVTM and ANQGSEA. With 0 bases clipped from V and 7 bases from J, the junction kept 2 bases outside the gene matches.

This chain connects TRBV20-1 to TRBJ1-4; 10 nucleotides line up with TRBD1. The CDR3 is made up of 15 amino acids. Germline trimming cut 0 bases from V and 8 bases from J; bases unmatched to any gene: 6. Germline-derived CDR1 and CDR2 are DFQATT and SNEGSKA (reference sequence). CDR3 sequence: CSARDGGDRGEKLFF. The DNA for the CDR3 is TGCAGTGCTAGAGATGGGGGGGACAGGGGAGAAAAACTGTTTTTT.

This clonotype was observed a few times. V is TRBV7-2 and J is TRBJ2-7; the D is unclear. With 4 bases removed from V and 10 bases from J, the gap between germline ends came to 14 bases. The CDR3 covers 12 residues. CDR1 SGHTA and CDR2 FQGNSA come from the germline V gene. CDR3 DNA: TGTGCCAGCAGCTCTGGTCTAAGCCGCCAGTACTTC. It is translated as CASSSGLSRQYF.

The chain couples TRBV6-5 to TRBJ1-5, with TRBD1 matching over 7 bases. Germline values: CDR1 MNHEY, CDR2 SVGAGI. This CDR3 has 16 residues. After removal of 6 bases from V and 4 bases from J, the junction contained 12 bases not matched to a gene. DNA for the CDR3: TGTGCCAGCAGCCCCGGGACAGTTTACACTAATCAGCCCCAGCATTTT. Protein product: CASSPGTVYTNQPQHF.

Worth noting for this clonotype: One end of the junction is discordant with germline, which a read error may explain. J is TRBJ2-4 and V is TRBV7-9, with D hard to call. Gene TRBJ2-5 matches the end of the DNA better, so the J call may be wrong. Germline V gives CDR1 SEHNR, CDR2 FQNEAQ (reference sequence). CDR3 length equals 15 residues. CDR3 amino acids: CASRLALLDQETQYF. As DNA, the CDR3 is TGTGCCAGCAGGTTAGCCTTGTTAGACCAAGAGACCCAGTACTTC.

The chain has TRBV20-1 and TRBJ1-1, with D unresolved. Trimming took 4 bases from V and 2 from J, leaving 8 bases between them. Per the germline V gene, CDR1 is DFQATT and CDR2 is SNEGSKA (reference sequence). This CDR3 has 12 amino acids. The CDR3 loop is CSATGPNTEAFF. As DNA, the CDR3 is TGCAGTGCTACAGGTCCTAACACTGAAGCTTTCTTT.

This sequence joins TRBV6-6 and TRBJ2-3; D is undetermined. V dropped 6 bases and J dropped 2 bases, with 15 bases sitting between them. Germline-derived CDR1 and CDR2 are MNHNY and SVGAGI (reference sequence). The CDR3 sequence is 15 residues long. The CDR3 loop reads CASRARHTITDTQYF. The CDR3, as DNA: TGTGCCAGCAGAGCTCGCCACACCATCACAGATACGCAGTATTTT.

V is TRBV7-3 and J is TRBJ1-3; D not certain. This CDR3 is built from 15 residues. The germline V gene encodes CDR1 SGHTA and CDR2 FQGTGA. Trimming took 5 bases from V and 3 from J, leaving 14 bases between them. CDR3 sequence (DNA): TGTGCCAGCAGCCCCCACTCCGGAAATGGAAACACCATATATTTT. Protein: CASSPHSGNGNTIYF.

The rearrangement uses TRBV7-4 and TRBJ1-1; no clear D. This CDR3 spans 16 amino acids. Germline V gene lookup returns CDR1 SGHVT and CDR2 SQSDAQ. V shed 4 bases and J shed 2 bases, with 17 bases lying between them. The CDR3 nucleotides are TGTGCCAGCAGCTGTAGTCCACCCCGGCCCAACACTGAAGCTTTCTTT. This translates into CASSCSPPRPNTEAFF.

The J gene is TRBJ2-7, the V gene TRBV5-1; the match to TRBD1 covers 7 bases. Germline V gene lookup returns CDR1 SGHRS and CDR2 YFSETQ. The CDR3 is 15 amino acids. V lost 3 bases and J lost 4; bases outside the gene matches: 10. The CDR3 reads CASSSVQGPRYEQYF. For the CDR3, the DNA is TGCGCCAGCAGCTCGGTACAGGGGCCCCGTTACGAGCAGTACTTC.

The chain recombines TRBV7-9 with TRBJ2-7, with TRBD1 matching 9 bases. The DNA matches TRBJ2-5 better at its end, which makes the J call doubtful. The V gene's germline CDR1 is SEHNR and CDR2 FQNEAQ (reference sequence). CDR3 length equals 16 residues. The CDR3 DNA reads TGTGCCAGCAGCTCGGACTTCTTGGGACAGGGTGAGACCCAGTACTTC. Its translation is CASSSDFLGQGETQYF.

The chain joins TRBV28 to TRBJ2-3; D call uncertain. The V end was cut by 5 bases, the J end by 7 bases, with 10 bases between. From germline, CDR1 is MDHEN and CDR2 SYDVKM. This CDR3 region has 12 residues. The CDR3 here is CASSPERNTQYF. The CDR3 DNA sequence: TGTGCCAGCAGTCCGGAACGAAATACGCAGTATTTT.

The chain combines TRBV5-8 with TRBJ2-1, with 7 nucleotides matching TRBD2. Germline values: CDR1 SGHTS, CDR2 YDEGEE. The CDR3 runs to 17 residues. After removal of 2 bases from V and 6 bases from J, the junction contained 14 bases not matched to a gene. CDR3 nucleotide sequence: TGTGCCAGCAGCTTTCAACTAGCGCCCCTGAGAACCAATGAGCAGTTCTTC. Residues: CASSFQLAPLRTNEQFF.

The chain couples TRBV4-3 to TRBJ2-3; D remains unclear. This CDR3 contains 14 residues. The V gene lost 0 bases and the J gene lost 4 bases, with 8 bases spanning the gap. Germline V lookup: CDR1 LGHNA, CDR2 YSLEER. The CDR3 nucleotides read TGCGCCAGCAGCCAAGATGAGCTTTCAGATACGCAGTATTTT. Protein: CASSQDELSDTQYF.

On this clonotype: Mismatch with germline at one junction end may stem from a read error. The chain recombines TRBV27 with TRBJ2-1; TRBD2 matches 8 bases. Germline V CDR1 and CDR2: MNHEY, SMNVEV (reference sequence). The CDR3 is made up of 17 amino acids. In nucleotides, the CDR3 is TGTGCTAGCAGTTTAGTGGGGGGGGCTAGCGGGTACAATGAGCAGTTCTTC. Protein product: CASSLVGGASGYNEQFF.

This clonotype was observed a handful of times. CDR3 nucleotide sequence: TGCAGTGCTAGAGTAACAGGGGGCGAGGAGACCCAGTACTTC. Translated, it gives CSARVTGGEETQYF. The chain couples TRBV20-1 to TRBJ2-5, with 9 bases fitting TRBD1. The CDR3 runs 14 residues. Germline assignment: CDR1 DFQATT and CDR2 SNEGSKA (reference sequence). The V segment lost 1 base and the J segment 5 bases; nucleotides outside the gene matches: 5.

V gene TRBV20-1 combines with J gene TRBJ2-1; D might be TRBD1 or TRBD2, each matching 6 bases. The CDR3 runs 14 residues. Trimming stripped 7 bases from V and 6 bases from J, with 19 bases between. Germline loops: CDR1 DFQATT, CDR2 SNEGSKA (reference sequence). The CDR3 region is CSVKEQGGGNEQFF. The CDR3 DNA reads as TGCAGTGTCAAAGAACAGGGAGGTGGCAATGAGCAGTTCTTC.

The chain combines TRBV6-4 with TRBJ1-4; D not certain. The V gene's germline CDR1 is MRHNA and CDR2 SNTAGT. V shed 7 bases and J shed 7 bases, with 19 bases lying between them. The CDR3 sequence is 15 residues long. As DNA, the CDR3 is TGTGCCAGCACCCGCGAAGGAGGGCGTCCTGAAAAACTGTTTTTT. This codes for CASTREGGRPEKLFF.

The chain recombines TRBV7-2 with TRBJ2-3; no clear D gene. V was trimmed by 5 bases and J by 5 bases, leaving 11 bases between them. The CDR3 runs to 13 residues. Germline V gene sequence: CDR1 SGHTA, CDR2 FQGNSA. Here the CDR3 reads CASSPVFIDTQYF. Written as DNA, the CDR3 is TGTGCCAGCAGCCCGGTGTTTATAGATACGCAGTATTTT. The full variable domain, its missing parts supplied by reference TRBV7-2 and TRBJ2-3, is GAGVSQSPSNKVTEKGKDVELRCDPISGHTALYWYRQSLGQGLEFLIYFQGNSAPDKSGLPSDRFSAERTGGSVSTLTIQRTQQEDSAVYLCASSPVFIDTQYFGPGTRLTVL.

This clonotype turned up a few times. The rearrangement joins TRBV27 to TRBJ2-7; D gene uncertain. Germline V CDR1 and CDR2: MNHEY, SMNVEV (reference sequence). With 6 bases removed from V and 5 bases from J, the gap between germline ends came to 17 bases. The CDR3 totals 14 residues. The CDR3 reads CASSTSSLPHEQYF. The CDR3 DNA follows: TGTGCCAGCAGCACAAGCTCTCTCCCCCACGAGCAGTACTTC.

The rearrangement links TRBV5-1 to TRBJ2-5; the match to TRBD2 covers 7 bases. Trimming at V came to 4 bases and at J to 4 bases, leaving 16 bases not matched to a gene. Looked up from germline, CDR1 is SGHRS and CDR2 is YFSETQ. The CDR3 contains 17 residues. CDR3 bases: TGCGCCAGCAGCCCGGGTTCCATCGCGGGGGACGGAGAGACCCAGTACTTC. Protein product: CASSPGSIAGDGETQYF.

With respect to this clonotype: The junction does not match germline at one end; this may be a read error. The chain carries TRBV5-8 and TRBJ2-5; the D gene is possibly TRBD2 (7 bases). CDR3 length: 14 amino acids. The germline V gene has CDR1 SGHTS and CDR2 YDEGEE. The CDR3 coding sequence is TGTGCCAGCAACTTGGCGGGGGCCGGGGAGACCCAGTACTTC. It encodes CASNLAGAGETQYF.

The rearrangement uses TRBV7-3 and TRBJ2-1; D may be TRBD2 (6 bases). The CDR3 length is 16 residues. Trimming took 6 bases from V and 5 from J, leaving 20 bases between them. In germline, CDR1 is SGHTA, CDR2 FQGTGA. CDR3 coding DNA: TGTGCCAGCAGTTCCCCCGGGGCGGGGCGGGACAATGAGCAGTTCTTC. This translates into CASSSPGAGRDNEQFF.

A remark on this clonotype: An end of the junction does not agree with germline; a read error may underlie this. The chain links TRBV6-6 to TRBJ2-1; 7 nucleotides align to TRBD1. This CDR3 contains 16 residues. Germline V lookup: CDR1 MNHNY, CDR2 SVGAGI (reference sequence). CDR3 sequence (DNA): TGTGCCGGCAGTTTCCTCGGGGACAGACTTTACAATGAGCAGTTCTTC. Protein product: CAGSFLGDRLYNEQFF.